A single sample is the source of the 18 T cell receptor beta chains below, sequenced in a study of radiation and T cells in renal cell carcinoma. Noted time point: blood 4 weeks post-SBRT, at nephrectomy. The treatment here: 15 Gy SBRT to primary tumor, nephrectomy 4 weeks later. Assay: immunoSEQ multiplex PCR; the TCRdb copy retains only in-frame clones and omits some. Of around 95,000 clones in the sample, 84% are singletons; the top ten hold approximately 7.2%. The sample here was blood, taken from a patient whose treatment included radiotherapy and nephrectomy. The receptors shown here come from a man aged 55-75 years with renal cell carcinoma.

The rearrangement joins TRBV19 to TRBJ2-7; 10 positions match TRBD2. The CDR3 totals 16 residues. Germline CDR1 LNHDA, CDR2 SQIVND (reference sequence). V lost 3 bases and J lost 4; bases outside the gene matches: 9. CDR3 protein: CASSMDSGRAWYEQYF. The CDR3 nucleotides are TGTGCCAGTAGTATGGACAGCGGGAGGGCCTGGTACGAGCAGTACTTC.

The chain employs TRBV30 and TRBJ1-4, with a weak D call TRBD1 (5 bases). The germline CDR1 and CDR2 sequences are GTSNPN and SVGIG (reference sequence). Deletions cut 5 bases from V and 2 bases from J, with 9 bases between. The CDR3 consists of 13 residues. This CDR3 is CAWQGTTNEKLFF. The DNA of the CDR3 is TGTGCCTGGCAGGGTACGACTAATGAAAAACTGTTTTTT.

The chain has TRBV5-4 and TRBJ2-6; D unclear. CDR1 and CDR2 (germline): SGHNT, YYREEE (reference sequence). The CDR3 loop spans 16 amino acids. V was cut by 0 bases and J by 0 bases, with 7 bases left in between. As DNA, the CDR3 is TGTGCCAGCAGCTTGGGACCGGACTCTGGGGCCAACGTCCTGACTTTC. Protein sequence: CASSLGPDSGANVLTF. Complete variable domain (other parts from reference TRBV5-4 and TRBJ2-6): ETGVTQSPTHLIKTRGQQVTLRCSSQSGHNTVSWYQQALGQGPQFIFQYYREEENGRGNFPPRFSGLQFPNYSSELNVNALELDDSALYLCASSLGPDSGANVLTFGAGSRLTVL.

The chain joins TRBV9 to TRBJ1-3; D is undetermined. Germline CDR1 is SGDLS and CDR2 is YYNGEE. The CDR3 runs to 16 residues. Trimming left V 0 bases short and J 2 bases short, with 12 bases between. The DNA of the CDR3 is TGTGCCAGCAGCGTAGACAACGGGATAACTGGAAACACCATATATTTT. Amino acids: CASSVDNGITGNTIYF.

The V and J genes are TRBV12-5 and TRBJ2-1, with 11 bases identical to TRBD2. This CDR3 is 15 amino acids long. Germline loops: CDR1 LGHNT, CDR2 FRNRAP. J was trimmed by 8 bases and V by 7 bases; bases with no gene match: 10. The CDR3 region is CASVLGLAEGDEQFF. The CDR3 region has the DNA TGTGCTAGTGTCCTGGGACTAGCGGAAGGCGATGAGCAGTTCTTC.

V and J are TRBV7-2 and TRBJ2-3; TRBD2 matches at 10 bases. J was trimmed by 7 bases and V by 5 bases; bases with no gene match: 6. The germline CDR1 and CDR2 sequences are SGHTA and FQGNSA. The CDR3 consists of 14 residues. The CDR3 DNA is TGTGCCAGCAGCCCGCTAGCGGGAGTGAATACGCAGTATTTT. Its translation is CASSPLAGVNTQYF.

The chain uses TRBV19 and TRBJ2-1, with 8 bases identical to TRBD2. Germline CDR1 is LNHDA and CDR2 is SQIVND (reference sequence). This CDR3 region has 17 residues. J gave up 3 bases and V 3 bases, and 10 bases lay outside the gene matches. The DNA of the CDR3 is TGTGCCAGTAGTATTCCCAGGGGAGCGGGAGACTACAATGAGCAGTTCTTC. It codes for CASSIPRGAGDYNEQFF.

The count of this clone is one. The chain combines TRBV18 with TRBJ1-4; D is unclear. The CDR3 totals 13 residues. Germline values: CDR1 KGHSH, CDR2 LQKENI. With 4 bases removed from V and 8 bases from J, the gap between germline ends came to 11 bases. CDR3 coding DNA: TGTGCCAGCTCACGAGAACCGGGGGAAAAACTGTTTTTT. It yields the protein CASSREPGEKLFF.

CDR3 bases: TGTGCCAGTAGTTGGGGGGTCAAGGGTAACACTGAAGCTTTCTTT. Protein product: CASSWGVKGNTEAFF. This chain links TRBV19 with TRBJ1-1; TRBD1 might be the D (5 bases). The CDR3 is made up of 15 amino acids. V was pared by 5 bases and J by 2 bases, with 15 bases between. Germline V gives CDR1 LNHDA, CDR2 SQIVND (reference sequence).

The V call is TRBV6-5, the J call TRBJ2-2, with D possibly TRBD2 on 6 matching bases. V lost 6 bases to trimming and J lost 7 bases, with 9 bases between them. Germline V gene lookup returns CDR1 MNHEY and CDR2 SVGAGI. This CDR3 has 12 amino acids. The CDR3 reads CASSRGFGELFF. The CDR3 nucleotides are TGTGCCAGCAGCCGGGGGTTCGGGGAGCTGTTTTTT.

This rearrangement joins TRBV5-6 to TRBJ2-3; D remains ambiguous. CDR1 and CDR2 from the germline V gene are SGHDT and YYEEEE. This CDR3 is 13 amino acids long. V lost 0 bases and J 5 bases, leaving 7 bases between the germline ends. The CDR3 spells CASSLGVRDTQYF. The DNA of the CDR3 is TGTGCCAGCAGCTTGGGCGTCAGAGATACGCAGTATTTT.

This chain uses TRBV28 with TRBJ2-4; the match to TRBD1 covers 7 bases. The ends lost 4 bases at V and 8 bases at J; junction bases unmatched: 8. The germline gives CDR1 MDHEN, CDR2 SYDVKM. CDR3 size: 14 residues. In nucleotides, the CDR3 is TGTGCCAGCAGTTCCAATGACAGGGTAGACATTCAGTACTTC. Protein: CASSSNDRVDIQYF.

This chain joins TRBV7-2 and TRBJ1-2; 8 bases line up with TRBD1. Per the germline V gene, CDR1 is SGHTA and CDR2 is FQGNSA. Trimming took 7 bases from V and 8 from J; bases not matched to a gene: 9. The CDR3 totals 13 residues. CDR3 coding DNA: TGTGCCAGCAACCTGGACAGGGCAGGAGGCTACACCTTC. This codes for CASNLDRAGGYTF.

This clone was seen a handful of times. The J gene is TRBJ2-1, the V gene TRBV7-9; no reliable D call. With 0 bases removed from V and 10 bases from J, the gap between germline ends came to 7 bases. The CDR3 has 12 residues. Germline CDR1 is SEHNR and CDR2 is FQNEAQ (reference sequence). CDR3 coding DNA: TGTGCCAGCAGCTTAGCCCCTTGGGAGCAGTTCTTC. Translation: CASSLAPWEQFF.

The chain uses TRBV19 and TRBJ2-6; tentative D call: TRBD1 (5 bases). Germline CDR1 is LNHDA and CDR2 is SQIVND (reference sequence). The CDR3 spans 16 residues. V was pared by 6 bases and J by 2 bases, with 14 bases between. This chain's CDR3 is CASSTSEGAGANVLTF. The CDR3 DNA reads as TGTGCCAGTAGCACCTCCGAAGGGGCTGGGGCCAACGTCCTGACTTTC.

Concerning this clone: Other DNA sequences in the same sample also yield this CDR3. The chain uses TRBV11-3 and TRBJ2-5; D is unresolved. Trimming removed 0 bases at V and 4 bases at J, with 3 bases between. The CDR3 is made up of 12 amino acids. The V gene's germline CDR1 is SGHNT and CDR2 YENEEA. The CDR3 nucleotides are TGTGCCAGCAGCTTAGATGGAGAGACCCAGTACTTC. Its translation is CASSLDGETQYF.

The V gene is TRBV5-5, the J gene TRBJ2-7; TRBD1 might be the D (6 bases). CDR1 and CDR2 (germline): SGHKS, YYEKEE (reference sequence). Trimming cost V 0 bases and J 5 bases, with 12 bases left between them. The CDR3 has 14 amino acids. DNA of the CDR3: TGTGCCAGCAGCTTGGTTTCCAGGGGCAACGAGCAGTACTTC. Protein: CASSLVSRGNEQYF.

The J gene is TRBJ2-2, the V gene TRBV5-4; D may be TRBD1 (5 bases). This CDR3 is built from 12 residues. CDR1 SGHNT and CDR2 YYREEE come from the germline V gene (reference sequence). The CDR3 loop reads CAVGRATGELFF. In nucleotides, the CDR3 is TGTGCGGTGGGCAGGGCCACCGGGGAGCTGTTTTTT.